Below, 13 T cell receptor beta chains from the same sample are listed, as sequenced in a study of PD-L1 blockade in urothelial cancer. Assay used: immunoSEQ multiplex PCR; TCRdb lists only in-frame clones, some missing. The repertoire holds approximately 71,000 clones, with around 90% as singletons. Sequences were derived from PBMCs, sampled around atezolizumab (anti-PD-L1) treatment. The receptors shown here come from a man between 60 and 75 years old with urothelial cancer.

The CDR3 protein is CASSPQGSSYEQYF. The CDR3 coding sequence is TGTGCCAGCAGCCCTCAGGGTAGCTCCTACGAGCAGTACTTC. The chain is built from TRBV7-6 and TRBJ2-7; tentative D call: TRBD1 (5 bases). The V gene lost 5 bases and the J gene lost 0 bases, with 11 bases spanning the gap. Per the germline V gene, CDR1 is SGHVS and CDR2 is FNYEAQ. The CDR3 loop spans 14 amino acids. Using reference TRBV7-6 and TRBJ2-7 for the parts outside the CDR3, the full variable domain is GAGVSQSPRYKVTKRGQDVALRCDPISGHVSLYWYRQALGQGPEFLTYFNYEAQQDKSGLPNDRFSAERPEGSISTLTIQRTEQRDSAMYRCASSPQGSSYEQYFGPGTRLTVT.

The V call is TRBV11-2, the J call TRBJ2-1; 13 bases fit TRBD2. Germline V gene sequence: CDR1 SGHAT, CDR2 FQNNGV. The CDR3 has 16 residues. Losses at the gene ends were 5 bases for V and 6 bases for J; bases not matched to a gene: 7. The CDR3: CASSALGTSGINEQFF. For the CDR3, the DNA is TGTGCCAGCAGCGCATTGGGGACTAGCGGGATCAATGAGCAGTTCTTC.

The J gene is TRBJ2-1, the V gene TRBV9; 9 bases are shared with TRBD1. From germline, CDR1 is SGDLS and CDR2 YYNGEE. Trimming took 4 bases from V and 5 from J; bases not matched to a gene: 7. The CDR3 has 15 amino acids. In DNA, the CDR3 is TGTGCCAGCAGCCCCGGGGGACAGGGTAACAATGAGCAGTTCTTC. Its protein is CASSPGGQGNNEQFF.

The chain recombines TRBV7-3 with TRBJ2-7, with 11 bases aligning to TRBD1. Germline CDR1 is SGHTA and CDR2 is FQGTGA. The V segment lost 6 bases and the J segment 4 bases; nucleotides outside the gene matches: 8. This CDR3 contains 15 residues. In DNA, the CDR3 is TGTGCCAGCAGTAGCACCGGGACAGGGGGATACGAGCAGTACTTC. It yields the protein CASSSTGTGGYEQYF.

The V call is TRBV7-3, the J call TRBJ1-1; no definite D call. The CDR3 is 14 amino acids. Trimming took 6 bases from V and 7 from J, leaving 18 bases between them. Germline values: CDR1 SGHTA, CDR2 FQGTGA. The CDR3 coding sequence is TGTGCCAGCAGTTCATCTCCGGGGAGCTTTGAAGCTTTCTTT. It encodes CASSSSPGSFEAFF.

This clone appeared a single time. This sequence joins TRBV7-2 and TRBJ2-5; TRBD2 is a possible D gene (5 bases). The V and J ends lost 5 bases and 0 bases respectively, with 7 bases between them. This CDR3 is built from 13 residues. The germline V gene encodes CDR1 SGHTA and CDR2 FQGNSA. The CDR3 region has the DNA TGTGCCAGCAGCGCGAGGGACCAAGAGACCCAGTACTTC. This sequence encodes CASSARDQETQYF.

The chain has TRBV5-1 and TRBJ2-5, with 9 bases identical to TRBD2. The CDR3 runs 16 residues. Trimming took 4 bases from V and 5 from J; bases not matched to a gene: 12. Germline V gene sequence: CDR1 SGHRS, CDR2 YFSETQ. CDR3 residues: CASSLLSGRRVETQYF. As DNA, the CDR3 is TGCGCCAGCAGCCTGCTTAGCGGGAGAAGGGTTGAGACCCAGTACTTC. Variable domain in full (rest from reference TRBV5-1 and TRBJ2-5): KAGVTQTPRYLIKTRGQQVTLSCSPISGHRSVSWYQQTPGQGLQFLFEYFSETQRNKGNFPGRFSGRQFSNSRSEMNVSTLELGDSALYLCASSLLSGRRVETQYFGPGTRLLVL.

The rearrangement links TRBV11-2 to TRBJ2-3; weak D call: TRBD1 (5 bases). In germline, CDR1 is SGHAT, CDR2 FQNNGV. V was pared by 5 bases and J by 11 bases, with 17 bases between. The CDR3 runs to 13 residues. The CDR3, as DNA: TGTGCCAGCAGCGGCCCTAGGGGTCGTAAGCAGTATTTT. Translating gives CASSGPRGRKQYF.

The rearrangement joins TRBV7-2 to TRBJ2-1, with 8 bases that match TRBD2. With V trimmed by 5 bases and J by 10 bases, 13 bases remained unmatched. The CDR3 extends over 15 amino acids. CDR1 is SGHTA, CDR2 FQGNSA, per germline. CDR3 amino acids: CASSLSGGLGGEQFF. The CDR3 region has the DNA TGTGCCAGCAGCCTAAGCGGGGGCCTAGGAGGGGAGCAGTTCTTC.

The chain links TRBV27 to TRBJ1-2; 7 nucleotides line up with TRBD1. Germline loops: CDR1 MNHEY, CDR2 SMNVEV (reference sequence). V lost 1 base to trimming and J lost 6 bases; unmatched junction nucleotides: 14. The CDR3 runs 17 residues. The CDR3 region is CASSLYPPPTGMNGYTF. In nucleotides, the CDR3 is TGTGCCAGCAGTTTATATCCCCCCCCGACAGGGATGAATGGCTACACCTTC.

This chain joins TRBV2 and TRBJ2-5; 11 bases are shared with TRBD2. CDR3 length: 16 amino acids. Per germline, CDR1 SNHLY and CDR2 FYNNEI. Trimming at V came to 2 bases and at J to 5 bases, leaving 7 bases not matched to a gene. Written as DNA, the CDR3 is TGTGCCAGCAGTGAAAGGGTAGCGGGAGGGGGCGAGACCCAGTACTTC. The encoded protein is CASSERVAGGGETQYF. Filled out from reference TRBV2 and TRBJ2-5, the complete variable domain reads EPEVTQTPSHQVTQMGQEVILRCVPISNHLYFYWYRQILGQKVEFLVSFYNNEISEKSEIFDDQFSVERPDGSNFTLKIRSTKLEDSAMYFCASSERVAGGGETQYFGPGTRLLVL.

In this sample, this clone turned up once. This chain connects TRBV6-1 to TRBJ1-2, with TRBD1 matching over 7 bases. The CDR3 contains 13 residues. Germline V gene data show CDR1 as MNHNS and CDR2 as SASEGT. J was trimmed by 2 bases and V by 6 bases; bases with no gene match: 3. CDR3 in DNA: TGTGCCAGCAGCCTGACAGGGAACTATGGCTACACCTTC. Protein product: CASSLTGNYGYTF.

The V and J genes are TRBV19 and TRBJ2-7; possibly TRBD1 for D (6 bases). In germline, CDR1 is LNHDA, CDR2 SQIVND (reference sequence). The V end was cut by 0 bases, the J end by 0 bases, with 9 bases between. The CDR3 has 15 residues. The CDR3 protein is CASSIDGQTSYEQYF. The DNA for the CDR3 is TGTGCCAGTAGTATAGACGGACAGACCTCCTACGAGCAGTACTTC.